The entry below gives a single T cell receptor beta chain sequence along with its context. The antigen remains unidentified. This sample stems from a study of cytomegalovirus exposure and HLA in healthy donors. Findings and limits, study-wide: For most subjects, TCR beta sequences were reported to predict HLA-A and HLA-B alleles with accuracy. Data from an earlier analysis indicated that most TCR beta V segments were productive either about 87% or about 30% of the time. After further analysis at a later stage, under 20,000 TCR beta sequences were associated with HLA alleles at 0.05 false discovery rate. The authors later found most CMV-associated TCR beta chains appeared HLA-restricted.

CDR3 length: 14 amino acids. CDR1 is LNHDA, CDR2 SQIVND, per germline (reference sequence). V shed 10 bases and J shed 3 bases, with 13 bases lying between them. PCR was performed using 60 Vbeta and 13 Jbeta primers. Only in-frame clones appear in the TCRdb table, and some are missing; sequencing was by immunoSEQ multiplex PCR. The table records around 120,000 clones, around 76% of them present only once. This sequence originates from a woman in her forties or fifties in good health and CMV-seronegative. The specimen sequenced was PBMCs. The V call is TRBV19, the J call TRBJ2-6, with D tentatively TRBD1 (6 bases). The CDR3 loop is CATEQGIGANVLTF. In DNA, the CDR3 is TGTGCCACTGAACAGGGTATTGGGGCCAACGTCCTGACTTTC.